This T cell receptor beta chain was sequenced during a study of neurological immune-mediated disorders. TCRdb ran MiXCR on the 5' RACE reads and lists one entry per CDR3 protein. The sample contains some 60,000 distinct CDR3 sequences, 4% to 6% of which appear only once. The CDR3 runs 15 residues. The V and J ends lost 0 bases and 9 bases respectively, with 15 bases between them. Germline CDR1 is LGHNA and CDR2 is YSLEER. The chain employs TRBV4-3 and TRBJ2-4; TRBD2 is a possible D gene (6 bases). The TCR originated in a woman aged 50 to 60 with multiple sclerosis. Sequencing input: PBMCs. CDR3 residues: CASSQDRLASAIQYF. CDR3 nucleotide sequence: TGCGCCAGCAGCCAAGATAGGCTAGCGTCAGCCATTCAGTACTTC.